A selection of T cell receptor beta chains follows, all from one sample in a study of T-cell memory formation after mild COVID-19. One entry per CDR3 protein, called by TCRdb with MiXCR from the 5' RACE reads. The top ten hold approximately 8.1% of the sample, which has 550,000 to 650,000 distinct CDR3 sequences, roughly 17% seen once. Sequencing was performed on PBMCs or a T cell subset sorted from them (not recorded which). The receptors come from an adult woman who had mild COVID-19 (a few samples of this study predate the infection). Cell type and time point are not known. The CDR3 runs from the conserved cysteine through the conserved F or W. D genes are given only for firm matches. A clone size is listed for some rows: how often the clone was seen (once, few, many), or a class if it is expanded.

V gene: TRBV4-1
clone size: many
J gene: TRBJ1-1
D gene: NA
CDR3 DNA: TGCGCCAGCAGCCTGGGAATAGGCACTGAAGCTTTCTTT
CDR3 protein: CASSLGIGTEAFF

V gene: TRBV3-1
clone size: NA
J gene: TRBJ2-1
D gene: TRBD2
CDR3 DNA: TGTGCCAGCAGCCAAGGCCGGACTAGCGTTGGTGAGCAGTTCTTC
CDR3 protein: CASSQGRTSVGEQFF

V gene: TRBV3-1
clone size: NA
J gene: TRBJ2-1
D gene: NA
CDR3 DNA: TGTGCCAGCAGCCAAGGGGCTCACAATGAGCAGTTCTTC
CDR3 protein: CASSQGAHNEQFF

V gene: TRBV20-1
clone size: few
J gene: TRBJ1-4
D gene: TRBD1
CDR3 DNA: TGCAGTGCAATGACCGGGACAGGGGGAGTTGAAAAACTGTTTTTT
CDR3 protein: CSAMTGTGGVEKLFF

V gene: TRBV2
clone size: many
J gene: TRBJ1-4
D gene: NA
CDR3 DNA: TGTGCCAGCAGTGAAACGGGTGAAAAACTGTTTTTT
CDR3 protein: CASSETGEKLFF

V gene: TRBV20-1
clone size: NA
J gene: TRBJ2-1
D gene: TRBD2
CDR3 DNA: TGCAGTCCTCAACTAGCGGGGGGGGCGGATGAGCAGTTCTTC
CDR3 protein: CSPQLAGGADEQFF

V gene: TRBV15
clone size: few
J gene: TRBJ2-1
D gene: TRBD2
CDR3 DNA: TGTGCCACCAGCAGACCCGCGGGGGATGAGCAGTTCTTC
CDR3 protein: CATSRPAGDEQFF

V gene: TRBV20-1
clone size: NA
J gene: TRBJ2-1
D gene: TRBD2
CDR3 DNA: TGCAGTGCCGCCGGGACTAGCGGAAGAGGTAATGAGCAGTTCTTC
CDR3 protein: CSAAGTSGRGNEQFF

V gene: TRBV7-3
clone size: NA
J gene: TRBJ2-1
D gene: TRBD2
CDR3 DNA: TGTGCCAGCAGCATTTCGGGACTAGCGGGGGGCTCCTACAATGAGCAGTTCTTC
CDR3 protein: CASSISGLAGGSYNEQFF

V gene: TRBV15
clone size: NA
J gene: TRBJ2-1
D gene: NA
CDR3 DNA: TGTGCCACCAGCAGAGATTTCTACAATGAGCAGTTCTTC
CDR3 protein: CATSRDFYNEQFF

V gene: TRBV27
clone size: few
J gene: TRBJ2-7
D gene: NA
CDR3 DNA: TGTGCCAGCAGTTTATTCGCAGGGGTAGGTTACGAGCAGTACTTC
CDR3 protein: CASSLFAGVGYEQYF

V gene: TRBV5-1
clone size: NA
J gene: TRBJ2-3
D gene: NA
CDR3 DNA: TGCGCCAGCAGCTTGGAAGCGGCCCGAAGCACAGATACGCAGTATTTT
CDR3 protein: CASSLEAARSTDTQYF

V gene: TRBV2
clone size: NA
J gene: TRBJ1-2
D gene: NA
CDR3 DNA: TGTGCCAGCAGTGATAGAGGGGGACCCACCTTC
CDR3 protein: CASSDRGGPTF

V gene: TRBV18
clone size: NA
J gene: TRBJ2-7
D gene: NA
CDR3 DNA: TGTGCCAGCTCACCACTCGGCGGATCCACCTACGAGCAGTACTTC
CDR3 protein: CASSPLGGSTYEQYF

V gene: TRBV6-1
clone size: NA
J gene: TRBJ1-2
D gene: NA
CDR3 DNA: TGTGCCAGCAGTGTCCAGACAGAGTTCTATGGCTACACCTTC
CDR3 protein: CASSVQTEFYGYTF

V gene: TRBV19
clone size: NA
J gene: TRBJ2-3
D gene: NA
CDR3 DNA: TGTGCCAGCAGACAGGTCGGAGGGGGCACAGATACGCAGTATTTT
CDR3 protein: CASRQVGGGTDTQYF